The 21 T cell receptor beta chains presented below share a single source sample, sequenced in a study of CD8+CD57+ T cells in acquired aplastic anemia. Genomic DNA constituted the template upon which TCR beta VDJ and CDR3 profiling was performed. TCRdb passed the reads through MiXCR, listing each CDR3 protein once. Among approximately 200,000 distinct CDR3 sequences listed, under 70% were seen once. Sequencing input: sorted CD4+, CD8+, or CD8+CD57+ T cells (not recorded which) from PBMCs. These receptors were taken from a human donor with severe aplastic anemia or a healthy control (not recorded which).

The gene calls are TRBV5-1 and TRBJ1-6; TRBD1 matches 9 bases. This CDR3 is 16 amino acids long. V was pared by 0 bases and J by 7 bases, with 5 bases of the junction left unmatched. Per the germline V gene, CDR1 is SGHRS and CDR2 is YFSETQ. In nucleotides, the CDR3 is TGCGCCAGCAGCTTGGAGAGACAGGGGGGAAATTCACCCCTCCACTTT. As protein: CASSLERQGGNSPLHF. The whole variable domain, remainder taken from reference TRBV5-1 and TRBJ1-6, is KAGVTQTPRYLIKTRGQQVTLSCSPISGHRSVSWYQQTPGQGLQFLFEYFSETQRNKGNFPGRFSGRQFSNSRSEMNVSTLELGDSALYLCASSLERQGGNSPLHFGNGTRLTVT.

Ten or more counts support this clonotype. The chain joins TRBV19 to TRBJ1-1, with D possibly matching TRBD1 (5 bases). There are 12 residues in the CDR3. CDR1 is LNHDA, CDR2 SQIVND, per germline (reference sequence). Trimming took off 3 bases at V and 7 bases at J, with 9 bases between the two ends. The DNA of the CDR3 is TGTGCCAGTAGTATTTGGGGACGTGAAGCTTTCTTT. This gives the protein CASSIWGREAFF.

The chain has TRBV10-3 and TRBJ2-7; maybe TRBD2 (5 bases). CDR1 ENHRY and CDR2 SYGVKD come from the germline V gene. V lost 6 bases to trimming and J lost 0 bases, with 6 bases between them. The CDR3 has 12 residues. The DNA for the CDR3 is TGTGCCATCAGGGGAGACTCCTACGAGCAGTACTTC. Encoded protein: CAIRGDSYEQYF.

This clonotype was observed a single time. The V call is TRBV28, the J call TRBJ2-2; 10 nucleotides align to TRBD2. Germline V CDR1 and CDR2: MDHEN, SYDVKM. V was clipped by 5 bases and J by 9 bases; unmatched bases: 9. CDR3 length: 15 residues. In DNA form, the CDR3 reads TGTGCCAGCAGTGTCTACGGGACTAGCGACAGGGAGCTGTTTTTT. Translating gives CASSVYGTSDRELFF.

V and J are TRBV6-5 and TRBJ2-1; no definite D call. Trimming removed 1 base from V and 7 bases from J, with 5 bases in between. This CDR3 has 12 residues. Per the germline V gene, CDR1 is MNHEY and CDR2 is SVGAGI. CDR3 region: CASSYFGNEQFF. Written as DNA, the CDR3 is TGTGCCAGCAGTTACTTCGGGAATGAGCAGTTCTTC.

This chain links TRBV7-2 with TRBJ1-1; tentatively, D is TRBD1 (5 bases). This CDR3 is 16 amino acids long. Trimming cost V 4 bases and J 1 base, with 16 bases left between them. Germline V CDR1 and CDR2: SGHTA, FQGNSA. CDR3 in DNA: TGTGCCAGCAGCTCCACCCAGGGTTGGAGGAACACTGAAGCTTTCTTT. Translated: CASSSTQGWRNTEAFF.

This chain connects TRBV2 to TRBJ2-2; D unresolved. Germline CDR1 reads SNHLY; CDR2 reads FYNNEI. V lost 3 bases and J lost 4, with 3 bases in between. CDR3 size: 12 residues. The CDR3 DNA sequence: TGTGCCAGCAGTGAGAGCACCGGGGAGCTGTTTTTT. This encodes CASSESTGELFF.

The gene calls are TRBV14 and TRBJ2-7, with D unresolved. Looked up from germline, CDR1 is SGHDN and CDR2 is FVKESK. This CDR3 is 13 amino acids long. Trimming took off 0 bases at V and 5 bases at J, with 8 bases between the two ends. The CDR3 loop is CASSQERVDEQYF. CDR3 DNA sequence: TGTGCCAGCAGCCAAGAAAGGGTAGACGAGCAGTACTTC.

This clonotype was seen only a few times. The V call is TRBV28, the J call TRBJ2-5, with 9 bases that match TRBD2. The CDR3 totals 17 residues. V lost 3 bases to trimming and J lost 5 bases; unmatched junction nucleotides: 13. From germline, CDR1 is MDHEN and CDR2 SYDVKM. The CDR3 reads CASSLGLAGLGAETQYF. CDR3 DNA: TGTGCCAGCAGTTTGGGCCTAGCGGGGTTGGGAGCGGAGACCCAGTACTTC.

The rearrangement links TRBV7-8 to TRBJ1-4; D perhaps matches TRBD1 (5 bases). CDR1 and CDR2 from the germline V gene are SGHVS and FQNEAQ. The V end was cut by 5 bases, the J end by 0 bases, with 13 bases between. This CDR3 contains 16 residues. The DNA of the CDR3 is TGTGCCAGCAGCGCGGGACCGATCTCAACTAATGAAAAACTGTTTTTT. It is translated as CASSAGPISTNEKLFF. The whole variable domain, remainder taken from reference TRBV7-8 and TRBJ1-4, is GAGVSQSPRYKVAKRGQDVALRCDPISGHVSLFWYQQALGQGPEFLTYFQNEAQLDKSGLPSDRFFAERPEGSVSTLKIQRTQQEDSAVYLCASSAGPISTNEKLFFGSGTQLSVL.

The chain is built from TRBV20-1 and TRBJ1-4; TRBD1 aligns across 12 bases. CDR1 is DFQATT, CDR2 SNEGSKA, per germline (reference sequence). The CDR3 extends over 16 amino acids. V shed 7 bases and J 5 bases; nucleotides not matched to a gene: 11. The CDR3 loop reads CSVRKGTGGLNEKLFF. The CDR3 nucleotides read TGCAGTGTAAGGAAAGGGACAGGGGGCTTAAATGAAAAACTGTTTTTT.

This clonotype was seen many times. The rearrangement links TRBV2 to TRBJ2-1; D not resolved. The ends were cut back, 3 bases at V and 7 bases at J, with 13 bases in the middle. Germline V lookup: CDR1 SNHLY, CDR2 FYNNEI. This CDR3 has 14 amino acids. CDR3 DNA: TGTGCCAGCAGTGATTTGGGTGTTGTAAATGAGCAGTTCTTC. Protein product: CASSDLGVVNEQFF. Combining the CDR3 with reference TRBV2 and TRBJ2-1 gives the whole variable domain EPEVTQTPSHQVTQMGQEVILRCVPISNHLYFYWYRQILGQKVEFLVSFYNNEISEKSEIFDDQFSVERPDGSNFTLKIRSTKLEDSAMYFCASSDLGVVNEQFFGPGTRLTVL.

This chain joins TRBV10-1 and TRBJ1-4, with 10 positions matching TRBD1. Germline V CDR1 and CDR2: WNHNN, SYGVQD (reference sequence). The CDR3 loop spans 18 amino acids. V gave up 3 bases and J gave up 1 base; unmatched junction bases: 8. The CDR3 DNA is TGCGCCAGCAGTGATCGCCTGGACAGGGGGGTAACTAATGAAAAACTGTTTTTT. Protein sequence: CASSDRLDRGVTNEKLFF.

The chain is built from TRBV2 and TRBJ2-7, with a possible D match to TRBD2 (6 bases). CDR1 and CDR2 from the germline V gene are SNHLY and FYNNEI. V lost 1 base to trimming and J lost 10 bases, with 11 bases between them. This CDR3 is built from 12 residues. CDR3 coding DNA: TGTGCCAGCAGTGAAGAGTTCGGGACTCAGTACTTC. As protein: CASSEEFGTQYF.

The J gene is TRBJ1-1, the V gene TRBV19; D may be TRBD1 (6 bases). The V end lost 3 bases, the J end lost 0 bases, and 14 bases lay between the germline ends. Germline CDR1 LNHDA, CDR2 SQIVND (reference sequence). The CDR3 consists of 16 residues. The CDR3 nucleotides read TGTGCCAGTAGTATGGTACCCCGGGGGCTGAACACTGAAGCTTTCTTT. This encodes CASSMVPRGLNTEAFF.

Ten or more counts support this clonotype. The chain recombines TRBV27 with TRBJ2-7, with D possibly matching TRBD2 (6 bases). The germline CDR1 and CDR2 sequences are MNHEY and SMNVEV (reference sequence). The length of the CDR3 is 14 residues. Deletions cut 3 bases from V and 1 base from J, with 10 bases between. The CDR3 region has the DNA TGTGCCAGCAGTTTTAGCGCGGGATCCTACGAGCAGTACTTC. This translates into CASSFSAGSYEQYF.

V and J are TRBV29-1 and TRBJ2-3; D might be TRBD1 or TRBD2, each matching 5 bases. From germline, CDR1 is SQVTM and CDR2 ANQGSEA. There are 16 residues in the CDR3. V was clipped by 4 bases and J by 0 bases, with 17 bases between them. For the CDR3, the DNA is TGCAGCGTTGGGCGGCAGGGACCAACTAGCACAGATACGCAGTATTTT. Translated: CSVGRQGPTSTDTQYF.

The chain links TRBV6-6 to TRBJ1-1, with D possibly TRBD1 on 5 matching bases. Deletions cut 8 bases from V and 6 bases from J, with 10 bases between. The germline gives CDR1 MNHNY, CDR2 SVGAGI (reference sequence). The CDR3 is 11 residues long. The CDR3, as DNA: TGTGCCAGCGGAGTGGGGGCTGAAGCTTTCTTT. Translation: CASGVGAEAFF.

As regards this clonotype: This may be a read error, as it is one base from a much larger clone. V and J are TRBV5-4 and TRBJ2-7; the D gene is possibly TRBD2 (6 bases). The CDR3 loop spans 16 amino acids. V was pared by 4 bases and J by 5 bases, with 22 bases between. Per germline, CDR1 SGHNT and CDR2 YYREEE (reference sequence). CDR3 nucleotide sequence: TGTGCCAGCAGCCTTGGAAAGGACTATAACGGCCACGAGCAGTACTTC. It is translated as CASSLGKDYNGHEQYF.

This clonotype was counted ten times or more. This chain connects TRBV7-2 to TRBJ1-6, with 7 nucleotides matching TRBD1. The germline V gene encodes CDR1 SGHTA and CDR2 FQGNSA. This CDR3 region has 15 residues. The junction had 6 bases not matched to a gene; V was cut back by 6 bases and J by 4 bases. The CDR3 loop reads CASSFPGQYNSPLHF. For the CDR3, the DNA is TGTGCCAGCAGTTTTCCGGGACAGTATAATTCACCCCTCCACTTT.

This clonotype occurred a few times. CDR3 coding DNA: TGTGCCATCAGAGCTAGAGGGAGGACAGATACGCAGTATTTT. Translating gives CAIRARGRTDTQYF. This chain uses TRBV6-1 with TRBJ2-3, with D perhaps matching TRBD2 (6 bases). V lost 10 bases, J lost 3 bases, and 17 bases lay in between. CDR1 MNHNS and CDR2 SASEGT come from the germline V gene. The length of the CDR3 is 14 residues.